A single sample is the source of the 13 T cell receptor beta chains below, sequenced in a study of technical replicates of blood from a few donors. Libraries were prepared by immunoSEQ multiplex PCR; TCRdb keeps only in-frame clonotypes and omits some of them. The sample includes 60,000 or so clones, 85% to 90% of them seen just once. Sequenced material: PBMCs. These receptors were taken from a human donor in good health. Some clones in this sample may be carry-over from other donors' samples.

The chain couples TRBV11-3 to TRBJ2-2; TRBD1 matches 8 bases. Germline lookup yields CDR1 SGHNT and CDR2 YENEEA. J lost 5 bases, V lost 4 bases, and 9 bases had no gene match. This CDR3 is built from 16 residues. CDR3 nucleotides: TGTGCCAGCAGCTCACTACGACAGGGGAGGACCGGGGAGCTGTTTTTT. Amino acids: CASSSLRQGRTGELFF.

The chain links TRBV7-2 to TRBJ2-7, with a tentative D call TRBD2 (5 bases). V shed 5 bases and J shed 0 bases, with 17 bases lying between them. The CDR3 loop spans 16 amino acids. Germline loops: CDR1 SGHTA, CDR2 FQGNSA. CDR3 sequence (DNA): TGTGCCAGCAGCCCTCAGGAGGTTCTCTTCTCCTACGAGCAGTACTTC. As protein: CASSPQEVLFSYEQYF.

The J gene is TRBJ1-2, the V gene TRBV14; D gene ambiguous. The CDR3 is 16 residues long. The V and J ends lost 6 bases and 6 bases respectively, with 23 bases between them. CDR1 SGHDN and CDR2 FVKESK come from the germline V gene. The CDR3 coding sequence is TGTGCCAGCAGGCCGGACGGGAGGCAAGATGTGAATGGCTACACCTTC. Translated: CASRPDGRQDVNGYTF.

V is TRBV29-1 and J is TRBJ1-2; D remains ambiguous. This CDR3 contains 13 residues. CDR1 SQVTM and CDR2 ANQGSEA come from the germline V gene. Trimming took 1 base from V and 3 from J, leaving 9 bases between them. CDR3 DNA: TGCAGCGTTGAAGGGGTTCGGGACTATGGCTACACCTTC. Translation gives CSVEGVRDYGYTF.

The rearrangement links TRBV27 to TRBJ2-7; TRBD2 agrees at 8 bases. V dropped 4 bases and J dropped 4; count of bases not matched to a gene: 12. CDR1 and CDR2 (germline): MNHEY, SMNVEV (reference sequence). The CDR3 runs 16 residues. CDR3 amino acids: CASSSPRVAGMYEQYF. CDR3 nucleotides: TGTGCCAGCAGTTCCCCCAGGGTAGCGGGGATGTACGAGCAGTACTTC.

The genes are TRBV27 and TRBJ1-4; D ambiguous. Trimming cost V 4 bases and J 7 bases, with 10 bases left between them. The CDR3 totals 13 residues. The germline V gene encodes CDR1 MNHEY and CDR2 SMNVEV (reference sequence). The CDR3 here is CASSSPAGEKLFF. The DNA for the CDR3 is TGTGCCAGCAGTTCCCCGGCGGGTGAAAAACTGTTTTTT.

This sequence joins TRBV19 and TRBJ1-4; D is uncertain. The V gene's germline CDR1 is LNHDA and CDR2 SQIVND (reference sequence). V gave up 7 bases and J gave up 5 bases, with 17 bases separating them. The CDR3 covers 15 residues. The CDR3 region has the DNA TGTGCCAGTACCAATGGAGGGCGGGGAAATGAAAAACTGTTTTTT. Translating it yields CASTNGGRGNEKLFF.

The chain links TRBV11-2 to TRBJ2-7; 12 bases map to TRBD2. The CDR3 loop spans 16 amino acids. Trimming removed 4 bases from V and 0 bases from J; junction bases left unmatched: 4. The germline gives CDR1 SGHAT, CDR2 FQNNGV. The CDR3 region is CASSYGLAGSSYEQYF. The CDR3 coding sequence is TGTGCCAGCAGCTACGGACTAGCGGGGAGCTCCTACGAGCAGTACTTC.

The CDR3 spells CASSVDGFNTDTQYF. In nucleotides, the CDR3 is TGTGCCAGCAGCGTAGACGGGTTTAATACAGATACGCAGTATTTT. The chain carries TRBV9 and TRBJ2-3, with unresolved D. The CDR3 runs to 15 residues. Germline-derived CDR1 and CDR2 are SGDLS and YYNGEE. The V gene lost 0 bases and the J gene lost 3 bases, with 11 bases spanning the gap.

The chain recombines TRBV5-1 with TRBJ1-4; D call uncertain. Trimming pared 0 bases from V and 4 bases from J, leaving 13 bases between. Germline V gene sequence: CDR1 SGHRS, CDR2 YFSETQ. The CDR3 length is 16 residues. The CDR3 DNA follows: TGCGCCAGCAGCTTGGAAGGAGTCCGTTTTAATGAAAAACTGTTTTTT. This gives the protein CASSLEGVRFNEKLFF.

In DNA, the CDR3 is TGCGCCAGCAGCTTGTCAGGGGGCGAGGTTGGCTACACCTTC. Protein sequence: CASSLSGGEVGYTF. The chain recombines TRBV5-1 with TRBJ1-2, with 8 bases identical to TRBD1. Germline loops: CDR1 SGHRS, CDR2 YFSETQ. This CDR3 comprises 14 residues. Unmatched junction bases numbered 6, after V lost 1 base and J lost 7 bases.

This sequence joins TRBV6-6 and TRBJ2-7; 8 bases agree with TRBD2. CDR1 and CDR2 (germline): MNHNY, SVGAGI (reference sequence). Trimming took 6 bases from V and 4 from J; bases not matched to a gene: 11. This CDR3 has 15 amino acids. The CDR3, as DNA: TGTGCCAGCAGGCACGCGGGGGGCGCGAAGTACGAGCAGTACTTC. This codes for CASRHAGGAKYEQYF.

This chain uses TRBV7-2 with TRBJ1-2, with a possible D match to TRBD1 (6 bases). CDR3 length: 16 residues. Germline CDR1 reads SGHTA; CDR2 reads FQGNSA. The germline V and J ends were trimmed by 4 bases and 2 bases, with 17 bases remaining between them. In DNA, the CDR3 is TGTGCCAGCAGCTCATTAAGGGGGGGTAAAAACTATGGCTACACCTTC. Encoded protein: CASSSLRGGKNYGYTF.